These 15 T cell receptor beta chains share one sample of origin, sequenced in a study of beta chain features in type 1 diabetes. The investigators reverse transcribed all of the isolated RNA, so they sequenced expressed TCRB transcripts. TCRdb keeps only in-frame clones here, not all; method: immunoSEQ multiplex PCR. The table lists about half a million clones, about 10% of them singletons, with over 0.035% in the top ten. Sequenced material: naive CD4+ T cells from blood. The source of these receptors is a woman younger than 30 in good health.

The rearrangement joins TRBV7-9 to TRBJ1-1, with D tentatively TRBD1 (6 bases). The CDR3 covers 15 residues. Germline V gene sequence: CDR1 SEHNR, CDR2 FQNEAQ (reference sequence). V lost 1 base and J lost 0, with 9 bases in between. The CDR3 nucleotides are TGTGCCAGCAGCTTAGGGACAGCGGTGAACACTGAAGCTTTCTTT. This gives the protein CASSLGTAVNTEAFF.

In this sample, this clone turned up a few times. The J gene is TRBJ1-2, the V gene TRBV7-6, with 11 positions matching TRBD1. Germline CDR1 is SGHVS and CDR2 is FNYEAQ. This CDR3 spans 17 amino acids. The V segment lost 5 bases and the J segment 4 bases; nucleotides outside the gene matches: 12. The CDR3 coding sequence is TGTGCCAGCAGCGTCCATCCGGGACAGGGGGTAATCTATGGCTACACCTTC. It yields the protein CASSVHPGQGVIYGYTF.

This clone occurred a few times. This chain joins TRBV4-1 and TRBJ1-5; D unclear. This CDR3 has 15 residues. Germline loops: CDR1 MGHRA, CDR2 YSYEKL. The V gene lost 0 bases and the J gene lost 5 bases, with 11 bases spanning the gap. CDR3 sequence (DNA): TGCGCCAGCAGCCAAGATGCAGGTTACTATCAGCCCCAGCATTTT. Its translation: CASSQDAGYYQPQHF.

Points on this clone: The sample holds other DNA sequences that translate to the same CDR3. V usage is TRBV6-5 and J usage is TRBJ1-1, with a tentative D call TRBD1 (6 bases). The germline gives CDR1 MNHEY, CDR2 SVGAGI. The ends were cut back, 1 base at V and 1 base at J, with 7 bases in the middle. This CDR3 contains 14 residues. CDR3 protein: CASSYLDRNTEAFF. The DNA for the CDR3 is TGTGCCAGCAGTTACTTGGACAGGAACACTGAAGCTTTCTTT.

The chain carries TRBV5-1 and TRBJ2-1; D is ambiguous. This CDR3 has 16 residues. V was cut by 0 bases and J by 0 bases, with 10 bases left in between. Germline CDR1 is SGHRS and CDR2 is YFSETQ. Here the CDR3 reads CASSLGPGLSYNEQFF. The DNA for the CDR3 is TGCGCCAGCAGCTTGGGCCCGGGCCTCTCCTACAATGAGCAGTTCTTC.

In its sample, this clone was seen many times. This chain links TRBV28 with TRBJ2-1; D ambiguous. The CDR3 has 12 residues. The germline CDR1 and CDR2 sequences are MDHEN and SYDVKM. V was clipped by 3 bases and J by 3 bases, with 3 bases between them. The CDR3 is CASSFLYNEQFF. The CDR3 DNA reads as TGTGCCAGCAGTTTCCTCTACAATGAGCAGTTCTTC.

This chain uses TRBV5-1 with TRBJ2-5, with D possibly being TRBD1 (5 bases). The CDR3 length is 14 residues. The V gene lost 3 bases and the J gene lost 2 bases, with 11 bases spanning the gap. Germline CDR1 SGHRS, CDR2 YFSETQ. In DNA, the CDR3 is TGCGCCAGCAGCTGGGCGGCAGGGCAAGAGACCCAGTACTTC. Protein: CASSWAAGQETQYF.

The V gene is TRBV28, the J gene TRBJ2-7; 7 nucleotides align to TRBD1. With V trimmed by 5 bases and J by 7 bases, 2 bases remained unmatched. Germline V gene data show CDR1 as MDHEN and CDR2 as SYDVKM. This CDR3 has 11 residues. CDR3 in amino acids: CASSARGEQYV. CDR3 coding DNA: TGTGCCAGCAGTGCCAGGGGGGAGCAGTACGTC.

This chain uses TRBV7-6 with TRBJ2-2; perhaps TRBD1 as D (5 bases). Germline loops: CDR1 SGHVS, CDR2 FNYEAQ. V dropped 7 bases and J dropped 1 base, with 16 bases sitting between them. CDR3 length: 16 residues. CDR3: CASTKQMQGNTGELFF. The CDR3 DNA is TGTGCCAGCACGAAACAGATGCAGGGGAACACCGGGGAGCTGTTTTTT. Based on the CDR3 plus reference TRBV7-6 and TRBJ2-2, the full variable domain is GAGVSQSPRYKVTKRGQDVALRCDPISGHVSLYWYRQALGQGPEFLTYFNYEAQQDKSGLPNDRFSAERPEGSISTLTIQRTEQRDSAMYRCASTKQMQGNTGELFFGEGSRLTVL.

This clone has just a few counts. The rearrangement uses TRBV7-6 and TRBJ1-2, with a weak D call TRBD1 (5 bases). CDR1 is SGHVS and CDR2 is FNYEAQ in the germline V gene. The CDR3 loop spans 14 amino acids. V was pared by 4 bases and J by 4 bases, with 13 bases between. CDR3 amino acids: CASSSKTEPYGYTF. The CDR3 DNA reads TGTGCCAGCAGCTCTAAGACAGAACCCTATGGCTACACCTTC.

The chain employs TRBV4-1 and TRBJ2-5; D call uncertain. This CDR3 spans 11 amino acids. CDR1 is MGHRA and CDR2 is YSYEKL in the germline V gene. The V gene lost 0 bases and the J gene lost 7 bases, with 3 bases spanning the gap. The DNA of the CDR3 is TGCGCCAGCAGCCAAGAGAGGACCCAGTACTTC. Protein product: CASSQERTQYF.

The chain couples TRBV18 to TRBJ2-3; no clear D gene. The CDR3 runs 14 residues. V lost 6 bases and J lost 0, with 10 bases in between. Germline V lookup: CDR1 KGHSH, CDR2 LQKENI. CDR3: CASSKQPSTDTQYF. The CDR3 coding sequence is TGTGCCAGCTCGAAACAGCCTAGCACAGATACGCAGTATTTT.

The rearrangement links TRBV29-1 to TRBJ1-3; a weak D match, TRBD1 (5 bases). V was cut by 7 bases and J by 4 bases, with 17 bases left in between. The germline gives CDR1 SQVTM, CDR2 ANQGSEA. There are 14 residues in the CDR3. The CDR3 reads CSGTKDSYGNTIYF. As DNA, the CDR3 is TGCAGCGGAACGAAAGACAGCTACGGAAACACCATATATTTT.

This clone was found a few times. This chain links TRBV11-3 with TRBJ2-3; D unresolved. This CDR3 comprises 13 residues. V lost 5 bases and J lost 6, with 12 bases in between. CDR1 is SGHNT, CDR2 YENEEA, per germline. DNA for the CDR3: TGTGCCAGCAGCGCTCGAATGGGGGATACGCAGTATTTT. Its translation: CASSARMGDTQYF.

In its sample, this clone was seen a few times. DNA of the CDR3: TGCGCCAGCAGCTTCACTAGCGGCGGGTCCGGGGAGCTGTTTTTT. Translation gives CASSFTSGGSGELFF. V is TRBV5-1 and J is TRBJ2-2; 8 bases are shared with TRBD2. Germline-derived CDR1 and CDR2 are SGHRS and YFSETQ. The CDR3 length is 15 residues. J lost 6 bases, V lost 2 bases, and 6 bases had no gene match.